Following are 9 T cell receptor beta chains from one sample sequenced in a study of T cell responses to AZD1222 COVID-19 vaccine. Using immunoSEQ multiplex PCR, the repertoire was profiled, and TCRdb retains in-frame clones only, with some absent. The sample shows roughly 100,000 clones, around 82% of them seen only once. The specimen was peripheral blood, collected on day 0 of AZD1222 vaccination. These TCRs come from an adult in good health.

This clone was picked up a small number of times. The chain uses TRBV5-1 and TRBJ1-1; D is unresolved. The CDR3 extends over 12 amino acids. In germline, CDR1 is SGHRS, CDR2 YFSETQ. V shed 0 bases and J shed 8 bases, with 8 bases lying between them. The CDR3: CASSLDGVEAFF. In nucleotides, the CDR3 is TGCGCCAGCAGCTTGGATGGGGTAGAAGCTTTCTTT. Using reference TRBV5-1 and TRBJ1-1 for the parts outside the CDR3, the full variable domain is KAGVTQTPRYLIKTRGQQVTLSCSPISGHRSVSWYQQTPGQGLQFLFEYFSETQRNKGNFPGRFSGRQFSNSRSEMNVSTLELGDSALYLCASSLDGVEAFFGQGTRLTVV.

The chain's CDR3 is CASSHDRQQEKLFF. The CDR3 DNA follows: TGTGCCAGCAGCCACGACAGGCAGCAAGAAAAACTGTTTTTT. V is TRBV6-2 or TRBV6-3 and J is TRBJ1-4, with a possible D match to TRBD1 (6 bases). The CDR3 loop spans 14 amino acids. V dropped 6 bases and J dropped 8 bases, with 16 bases sitting between them. Germline V lookup: CDR1 MNHEY, CDR2 SVGEGT.

This chain joins TRBV10-1 and TRBJ2-3, with 10 bases identical to TRBD2. The CDR3 covers 16 residues. In germline, CDR1 is WNHNN, CDR2 SYGVQD (reference sequence). Trimming took 1 base from V and 6 from J; bases not matched to a gene: 7. The chain's CDR3 is CASSELLAGGQDTQYF. CDR3 coding DNA: TGCGCCAGCAGTGAGTTGTTAGCGGGGGGCCAGGATACGCAGTATTTT.

V is TRBV6-2 or TRBV6-3 and J is TRBJ2-1, with D possibly matching TRBD1 (5 bases). The germline V and J ends were trimmed by 3 bases and 2 bases, with 17 bases remaining between them. Germline V lookup: CDR1 MNHEY, CDR2 SVGEGT. There are 17 residues in the CDR3. The CDR3 loop reads CASSYSRDWRPYNEQFF. The CDR3 DNA reads as TGTGCCAGCAGTTATAGCAGGGATTGGAGACCCTACAATGAGCAGTTCTTC.

CDR3 region: CASSRQGLYEQYF. The CDR3 bases are TGTGCCAGCAGCCGACAAGGACTATACGAGCAGTACTTC. The V and J genes are TRBV3-1 (or the pseudogene TRBV3-2) and TRBJ2-7, with D tentatively TRBD2 (6 bases). With 4 bases removed from V and 4 bases from J, the gap between germline ends came to 11 bases. This CDR3 is built from 13 residues. In germline, CDR1 is LGHDT, CDR2 YNNKEL (reference sequence).

This chain connects TRBV27 to TRBJ1-5, with a tentative D call TRBD1 (5 bases). The CDR3 is made up of 12 amino acids. Germline CDR1 MNHEY, CDR2 SMNVEV (reference sequence). V lost 9 bases to trimming and J lost 6 bases, with 12 bases between them. The CDR3 loop reads CARKGVSQPQHF. The CDR3 DNA reads TGTGCCAGGAAAGGGGTGAGTCAGCCCCAGCATTTT.

The chain couples TRBV5-4 to TRBJ2-3; the D is unclear. CDR1 and CDR2 from the germline V gene are SGHNT and YYREEE (reference sequence). Trimming stripped 2 bases from V and 4 bases from J, with 8 bases between. The CDR3 spans 13 residues. The CDR3 DNA reads as TGTGCCAGCAGCTTCACCCGATCAGATACGCAGTATTTT. Amino acid sequence: CASSFTRSDTQYF.

The chain links TRBV7-9 to TRBJ1-2; D is undetermined. V lost 2 bases to trimming and J lost 6 bases, with 13 bases between them. The germline V gene has CDR1 SEHNR and CDR2 FQNEAQ (reference sequence). There are 14 residues in the CDR3. The CDR3 sequence: CASSLSGDLDGYTF. The CDR3 DNA reads as TGTGCCAGCAGCTTATCTGGGGATTTGGATGGCTACACCTTC.

A single count supports this clone. The chain joins TRBV5-5 to TRBJ1-2; D is uncertain. V was pared by 4 bases and J by 3 bases, with 10 bases between. Germline V gene lookup returns CDR1 SGHKS and CDR2 YYEKEE (reference sequence). The CDR3 has 13 amino acids. This chain's CDR3 is CASSAGAHYGYTF. CDR3 DNA: TGTGCCAGCAGCGCCGGCGCCCACTATGGCTACACCTTC.